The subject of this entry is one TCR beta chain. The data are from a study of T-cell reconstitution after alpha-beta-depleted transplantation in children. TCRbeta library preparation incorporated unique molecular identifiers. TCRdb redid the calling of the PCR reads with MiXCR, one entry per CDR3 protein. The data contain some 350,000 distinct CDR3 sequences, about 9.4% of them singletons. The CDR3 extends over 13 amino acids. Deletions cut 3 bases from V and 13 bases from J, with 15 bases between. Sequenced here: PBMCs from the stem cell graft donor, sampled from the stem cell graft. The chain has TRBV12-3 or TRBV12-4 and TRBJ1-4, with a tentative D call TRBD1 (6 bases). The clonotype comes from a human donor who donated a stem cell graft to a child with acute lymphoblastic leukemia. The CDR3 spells CASSFRLGARLFF. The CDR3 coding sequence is TGTGCCAGCAGTTTCCGTCTGGGGGCAAGACTGTTTTTT.